The 24 T cell receptor beta chains below come from one sample, sequenced in a study of blood T cell repertoires in COVID-19 (dated by TCRdb to 2018 to 2021). The protocol used for the library was the immunoSEQ multiplex PCR assay. TCRdb carries this immuneACCESS record with in-frame sequences only. Its versions omit some clonotypes, under half of them owing to an unresolved V gene in the studies checked, with the rest unexplained. This sample is represented by over 90,000 clones; roughly nine tenths of them were singletons. The top ten hold about 3.5% of the sample. Sample: peripheral blood. The origin of the receptors is a woman aged 60 to 75 with acute or convalescent COVID-19.

V is TRBV7-2 and J is TRBJ2-7; 8 nucleotides line up with TRBD2. This CDR3 contains 13 residues. Trimming took 3 bases from V and 6 from J; bases not matched to a gene: 4. Germline V gene sequence: CDR1 SGHTA, CDR2 FQGNSA. This chain's CDR3 is CASSFGLAFEQYF. DNA of the CDR3: TGTGCCAGCAGCTTTGGACTAGCTTTCGAGCAGTACTTC.

The rearrangement links TRBV7-6 to TRBJ2-7, with TRBD2 matching over 10 bases. V dropped 5 bases and J dropped 6; count of bases not matched to a gene: 10. The CDR3 extends over 15 amino acids. In germline, CDR1 is SGHVS, CDR2 FNYEAQ. The CDR3 DNA follows: TGTGCCAGCAGCCCCCGAGCGGGAGGGCCGGGCGAGCAGTACTTC. The encoded protein is CASSPRAGGPGEQYF. Looking up the rest from reference TRBV7-6 and TRBJ2-7 gives the full variable domain: GAGVSQSPRYKVTKRGQDVALRCDPISGHVSLYWYRQALGQGPEFLTYFNYEAQQDKSGLPNDRFSAERPEGSISTLTIQRTEQRDSAMYRCASSPRAGGPGEQYFGPGTRLTVT.

The rearrangement links TRBV18 to TRBJ1-1, with unresolved D. The CDR3 loop spans 13 amino acids. V lost 5 bases to trimming and J lost 5 bases, with 12 bases between them. Germline V gene sequence: CDR1 KGHSH, CDR2 LQKENI. CDR3 DNA: TGTGCCAGCTCAGATTCCCAAACAACTGAAGCTTTCTTT. It encodes CASSDSQTTEAFF.

The V and J genes are TRBV19 and TRBJ2-1; the D gene is possibly TRBD1 (6 bases). The length of the CDR3 is 18 residues. From germline, CDR1 is LNHDA and CDR2 SQIVND (reference sequence). The V and J ends lost 4 bases and 2 bases respectively, with 21 bases between them. Here the CDR3 reads CASSTPRQAEPTYNEQFF. CDR3 coding DNA: TGTGCCAGTAGTACACCTCGACAGGCCGAACCCACCTACAATGAGCAGTTCTTC. The full variable domain, completed using reference TRBV19 and TRBJ2-1, is DGGITQSPKYLFRKEGQNVTLSCEQNLNHDAMYWYRQDPGQGLRLIYYSQIVNDFQKGDIAEGYSVSREKKESFPLTVTSAQKNPTAFYLCASSTPRQAEPTYNEQFFGPGTRLTVL.

V and J are TRBV10-3 and TRBJ2-1; 13 bases map to TRBD2. V lost 4 bases to trimming and J lost 8 bases; unmatched junction nucleotides: 2. This CDR3 comprises 14 residues. Per germline, CDR1 ENHRY and CDR2 SYGVKD. The CDR3 region is CAISGTSGSYEQFF. The CDR3 DNA reads TGTGCCATCAGTGGGACTAGCGGGAGTTATGAGCAGTTCTTC.

The genes are TRBV7-9 and TRBJ2-6; 10 nucleotides align to TRBD2. CDR3 length: 20 residues. Losses at the gene ends were 5 bases for V and 1 base for J; bases not matched to a gene: 14. From germline, CDR1 is SEHNR and CDR2 FQNEAQ (reference sequence). This CDR3 is CASSRGRSSGSLSGANVLTF. For the CDR3, the DNA is TGTGCCAGCAGCAGGGGCCGCTCTAGCGGGAGTTTATCTGGGGCCAACGTCCTGACTTTC. The complete variable domain, with remaining parts taken from reference TRBV7-9 and TRBJ2-6, reads DTGVSQNPRHKITKRGQNVTFRCDPISEHNRLYWYRQTLGQGPEFLTYFQNEAQLEKSRLLSDRFSAERPKGSFSTLEIQRTEQGDSAMYLCASSRGRSSGSLSGANVLTFGAGSRLTVL.

The rearrangement uses TRBV7-8 and TRBJ1-6; TRBD1 might be the D (6 bases). CDR1 and CDR2 from the germline V gene are SGHVS and FQNEAQ. This CDR3 comprises 15 residues. Trimming cost V 2 bases and J 7 bases, with 12 bases left between them. The CDR3 is CASSLLQGSNSPLHF. The CDR3, as DNA: TGTGCCAGCAGCTTATTGCAGGGGAGCAATTCACCCCTCCACTTT. Full variable domain (rest looked up from reference TRBV7-8 and TRBJ1-6): GAGVSQSPRYKVAKRGQDVALRCDPISGHVSLFWYQQALGQGPEFLTYFQNEAQLDKSGLPSDRFFAERPEGSVSTLKIQRTQQEDSAVYLCASSLLQGSNSPLHFGNGTRLTVT.

The rearrangement links TRBV28 to TRBJ2-7, with D possibly matching TRBD1 (6 bases). The germline gives CDR1 MDHEN, CDR2 SYDVKM. The V and J ends lost 4 bases and 2 bases respectively, with 12 bases between them. This CDR3 region has 14 residues. CDR3 bases: TGTGCCAGCAGTTCCGGGACACCGGCCTACGAGCAGTACTTC. Translated, it gives CASSSGTPAYEQYF.

The rearrangement links TRBV4-2 to TRBJ2-5, with 8 bases aligning to TRBD2. The CDR3 runs 14 residues. Trimming at V came to 4 bases and at J to 2 bases, leaving 3 bases not matched to a gene. The germline V gene encodes CDR1 LGHNA and CDR2 YNFKEQ. CDR3 in amino acids: CASSLGGGQETQYF. In DNA form, the CDR3 reads TGTGCCAGCAGCCTGGGCGGGGGGCAAGAGACCCAGTACTTC.

This clone was found once. The V and J genes are TRBV6-1 and TRBJ2-1; D is possibly TRBD1 (6 bases). Germline CDR1 MNHNS, CDR2 SASEGT. This CDR3 is 16 amino acids long. V was pared by 2 bases and J by 8 bases, with 19 bases between. CDR3 DNA: TGTGCCAGCAGTGAAAGAGGCCGACAGGTTGTAGATGAGCAGTTCTTC. It specifies CASSERGRQVVDEQFF.

V gene TRBV14 combines with J gene TRBJ2-2; maybe TRBD2 (5 bases). Per germline, CDR1 SGHDN and CDR2 FVKESK. V lost 2 bases, J lost 6 bases, and 7 bases lay in between. The length of the CDR3 is 13 residues. CDR3 coding DNA: TGTGCCAGCAGCCAATACGGGGCCGGGGAGCTGTTTTTT. It yields the protein CASSQYGAGELFF.

The rearrangement uses TRBV5-1 and TRBJ2-1; 8 positions match TRBD2. Trimming cost V 1 base and J 6 bases; bases outside gene matches: 3. Germline V gene data show CDR1 as SGHRS and CDR2 as YFSETQ. The CDR3 runs to 14 residues. The CDR3 loop is CASSLKAGGNEQFF. The CDR3 region has the DNA TGCGCCAGCAGCTTGAAGGCGGGAGGCAATGAGCAGTTCTTC.

The rearrangement uses TRBV19 and TRBJ1-1, with a weak D call TRBD1 (5 bases). The V gene's germline CDR1 is LNHDA and CDR2 SQIVND (reference sequence). The CDR3 is 16 residues long. Trimming pared 2 bases from V and 4 bases from J, leaving 17 bases between. DNA for the CDR3: TGTGCCAGTAGTATACCCCCCGGGGGGGGTGGCACTGAAGCTTTCTTT. It translates to CASSIPPGGGGTEAFF.

The chain is built from TRBV6-5 and TRBJ1-1, with D uncertain. CDR3 size: 12 residues. The V and J ends lost 6 bases and 4 bases respectively, with 9 bases between them. Germline loops: CDR1 MNHEY, CDR2 SVGAGI. The CDR3, as DNA: TGTGCCAGCAGCGTACTCGTCACTGAAGCTTTCTTT. This translates into CASSVLVTEAFF.

CDR3 bases: TGTGCCAGCAGCTCGACCAGGGGCCCAGAGACCCAGTACTTC. This translates into CASSSTRGPETQYF. The V call is TRBV11-3, the J call TRBJ2-5, with D possibly TRBD1 on 6 matching bases. The V gene's germline CDR1 is SGHNT and CDR2 YENEEA. V was clipped by 4 bases and J by 4 bases, with 13 bases between them. The CDR3 is 14 amino acids.

This chain joins TRBV10-3 and TRBJ2-3; unclear D gene. CDR3 length equals 15 residues. Trimming shortened V by 8 bases and J by 3 bases, and 18 bases separated the two germline ends. Looked up from germline, CDR1 is ENHRY and CDR2 is SYGVKD. CDR3 in amino acids: CAIGNPQATTDTQYF. The CDR3 DNA reads TGTGCCATCGGTAATCCCCAGGCCACGACAGATACGCAGTATTTT.

V and J are TRBV28 and TRBJ1-1; TRBD1 matches 8 bases. CDR3 length equals 15 residues. V lost 6 bases to trimming and J lost 4 bases; unmatched junction nucleotides: 10. Germline values: CDR1 MDHEN, CDR2 SYDVKM. The CDR3 protein is CASSRNRGKVTEAFF. The CDR3 DNA sequence: TGTGCCAGCAGCCGAAACAGGGGGAAGGTCACTGAAGCTTTCTTT.

The V call is TRBV9, the J call TRBJ2-2; D is ambiguous. V dropped 0 bases and J dropped 3 bases, with 6 bases sitting between them. The CDR3 length is 14 residues. CDR1 and CDR2 from the germline V gene are SGDLS and YYNGEE. This CDR3 reads CASSVGPDTGELFF. In nucleotides, the CDR3 is TGTGCCAGCAGCGTAGGGCCAGACACCGGGGAGCTGTTTTTT.

This chain connects TRBV2 to TRBJ1-1; 7 bases agree with TRBD1. The CDR3 has 15 residues. V was clipped by 3 bases and J by 3 bases; unmatched bases: 7. In germline, CDR1 is SNHLY, CDR2 FYNNEI. The CDR3 here is CASSDRQGVYTEAFF. The CDR3 DNA follows: TGTGCCAGCAGTGATCGACAGGGTGTATACACTGAAGCTTTCTTT.

V is TRBV29-1 and J is TRBJ1-2; D is ambiguous. The CDR3 runs 12 residues. Germline CDR1 SQVTM, CDR2 ANQGSEA. Trimming stripped 4 bases from V and 8 bases from J, with 14 bases between. Written as DNA, the CDR3 is TGCAGCGTTGGTGAAGGACTGCGAGGCTACACCTTC. Protein: CSVGEGLRGYTF.

Only one count was recorded for this clone. The gene calls are TRBV6-5 and TRBJ1-5, with 10 nucleotides matching TRBD1. With 7 bases clipped from V and 4 bases from J, the junction kept 4 bases outside the gene matches. This CDR3 is built from 14 residues. The germline gives CDR1 MNHEY, CDR2 SVGAGI. The CDR3 coding sequence is TGTGCCAGCAAGGGACAGGGGATGAATCAGCCCCAGCATTTT. Translated, it gives CASKGQGMNQPQHF.

The chain links TRBV11-2 to TRBJ2-7; 8 nucleotides align to TRBD2. The V gene's germline CDR1 is SGHAT and CDR2 FQNNGV. J gave up 5 bases and V 4 bases, and 4 bases lay outside the gene matches. This CDR3 has 13 amino acids. The CDR3 here is CASSSGLVDEQYV. Written as DNA, the CDR3 is TGTGCCAGCAGCTCGGGACTAGTCGACGAGCAGTACGTC.

The V gene is TRBV5-1, the J gene TRBJ1-4; 7 positions agree with TRBD1. CDR1 and CDR2 from the germline V gene are SGHRS and YFSETQ. This CDR3 comprises 16 residues. J was trimmed by 1 base and V by 4 bases; bases with no gene match: 7. The CDR3 DNA reads TGCGCCAGCAGCACCGGGACAGTAGGAACTAATGAAAAACTGTTTTTT. Protein sequence: CASSTGTVGTNEKLFF.

The V gene is TRBV9, the J gene TRBJ1-2; D is undetermined. The germline V gene has CDR1 SGDLS and CDR2 YYNGEE. V was trimmed by 0 bases and J by 0 bases, leaving 3 bases between them. The CDR3 spans 13 residues. Written as DNA, the CDR3 is TGTGCCAGCAGCGTAGAGCCTAACTATGGCTACACCTTC. It is translated as CASSVEPNYGYTF.